The rows below give T cell receptor beta chains drawn from one sample of a study of shared clonotypes between healthy human individuals. Clones were read by immunoSEQ multiplex PCR, and TCRdb kept only the in-frame ones, dropping some. The table lists some 2.1 million clones, 85% to 95% of them singletons. Sequencing input: naive CD8+ T cells from PBMCs. The receptors originated from a man between 18 and 35 years old in good health. Some clones in this sample may be carry-over from other donors' samples. Both conserved end residues are part of each CDR3. Each record gives: J gene, V gene, CDR3 protein.

>TRBJ2-1|TRBV9
CASSQGRVTASGIYNEQFF
>TRBJ2-7|TRBV12-5
CASANHREQGITYEQYF
>TRBJ2-3|TRBV27
CASSPLGPSGRDTDTQYF
>TRBJ2-7|TRBV27
CASSYRDYYEQYF
>TRBJ2-7|TRBV27
CASSPHLGQGIYEQYF
>TRBJ1-3|TRBV28
CASSSGQGWGNTIYF
>TRBJ2-7|TRBV28
CASSFWTGAVGEQYF
>TRBJ2-2|TRBV5-6
CASSLGQGRSTGELFF
>TRBJ2-7|TRBV27
CASSLIGGIYEQYF
>TRBJ2-3|TRBV5-6
CASRFTGTDTQYF
>TRBJ1-2|TRBV28
CASSALTGDPRTGYGYTF
>TRBJ1-5|TRBV4-1
CASSPRTGGQPQHF
>TRBJ1-5|TRBV9
CASSPWGEQPQHF
>TRBJ2-5|TRBV7-2
CASSIAGGGETQYF
>TRBJ1-1|TRBV7-9
CASSSWGQGAVEAFF
>TRBJ1-2|TRBV9
CASSVGQGEANYGYTF
>TRBJ1-5|TRBV11-2
CASSLDVGQPQHF
>TRBJ2-6|TRBV27
CASSPHPGVLAGGANVLTF
>TRBJ2-7|TRBV27
CASSLGLTYEQYF
>TRBJ2-1|TRBV2
CASSEGGTRQFF
>TRBJ2-5|TRBV6-5
CASSYSLREAGETQYF
>TRBJ1-2|TRBV28
CASSPSPGAYGYTF
>TRBJ2-7|TRBV19
CASSLGGGGRNEQYF
>TRBJ1-5|TRBV28
CASSLFAGEHQPQHF
>TRBJ1-2|TRBV15
CATREAPGENYGYTF
>TRBJ2-3|TRBV7-2
CASRGLAGGTDTQYF
>TRBJ2-7|TRBV4-2
CASSQGTSSPYF
>NA|TRBV6-5
CASSPGNEQYF
>TRBJ1-1|TRBV29-1
CSVDPRDAGTEAFF
>TRBJ2-7|TRBV4-3
CASSQGRTVAYEQYF
>TRBJ2-7|TRBV19
CASSTPRDGRGEQYF
>TRBJ2-7|TRBV11-2
CASSSSKVRDEQYF
>TRBJ2-7|TRBV6-1
CASSESFGYYEQYF